The entry below describes one TCR beta chain. Antigen unknown. It was with 60 Vbeta and 13 Jbeta primers that the PCR ran. Clones were sequenced by immunoSEQ multiplex PCR, and TCRdb holds only the in-frame ones, with some missing. The repertoire has about 160,000 clones, around 72% of them found once; the top ten carry 7% to 7.5%. Germline V lookup: CDR1 LNHDA, CDR2 SQIVND (reference sequence). CDR3 size: 12 residues. Trimming pared 11 bases from V and 0 bases from J, leaving 8 bases between. This specimen belongs to a study of cytomegalovirus exposure and HLA in healthy donors. Study observations and caveats: Previous analysis showed most TCR beta V segments were productive about 87% or about 30% of the time.

Sequencing was performed on PBMCs. This TCR was recovered from a middle-aged man in good health and CMV-seropositive. The V and J genes are TRBV19 and TRBJ2-1; a possible D gene is TRBD2 (5 bases). CDR3: CASGSSYNEQFF. The CDR3 nucleotides read TGTGCCTCGGGGAGCTCCTACAATGAGCAGTTCTTC.